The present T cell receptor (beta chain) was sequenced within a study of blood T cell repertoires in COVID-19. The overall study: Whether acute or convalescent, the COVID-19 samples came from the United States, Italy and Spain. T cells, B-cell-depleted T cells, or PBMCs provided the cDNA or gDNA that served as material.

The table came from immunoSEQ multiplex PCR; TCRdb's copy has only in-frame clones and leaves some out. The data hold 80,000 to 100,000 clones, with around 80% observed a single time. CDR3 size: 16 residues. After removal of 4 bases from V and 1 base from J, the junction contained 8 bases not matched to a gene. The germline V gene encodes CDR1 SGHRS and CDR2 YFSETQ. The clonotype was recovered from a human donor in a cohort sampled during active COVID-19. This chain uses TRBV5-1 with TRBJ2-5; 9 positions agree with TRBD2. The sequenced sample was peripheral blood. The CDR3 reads CASSPTGLALQETQYF. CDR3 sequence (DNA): TGCGCCAGCAGCCCAACCGGACTAGCGCTCCAAGAGACCCAGTACTTC.